The clone carrying this TCR beta chain turned up a few times. The antigen is not known. Within the sample, other DNA sequences also encode this same CDR3. This specimen comes from a study of beta chain features in type 1 diabetes. Investigators reverse transcribed all isolated RNA, so they sequenced expressed TCRB transcripts. TCRdb's table, derived via immunoSEQ multiplex PCR, lists solely in-frame clones and lacks some. The sample yields hundreds of thousands of clones, roughly a sixth seen once. This CDR3 is 14 amino acids long. Between the trimmed V and J ends, which lost 0 bases and 1 base, there was a span of 7 bases. The V gene's germline CDR1 is SGHRS and CDR2 YFSETQ. One heparinised draw, averaging roughly 110 mL, was taken per donor. Study observations and caveats: In comparison with healthy donors, patients had naive, central memory and Treg TCRB repertoires that appeared more similar. Over-representation of high TCR-expressing cells was a possible consequence of cDNA sequencing.

Material for sequencing was naive CD4+ T cells from blood. This sequence joins TRBV5-1 and TRBJ2-5, with D perhaps TRBD2 (5 bases). This receptor was taken from a man aged 18 to 30 in good health. The CDR3 region has the DNA TGCGCCAGCAGCTTGGAGGCGGGCCAAGAGACCCAGTACTTC. This translates into CASSLEAGQETQYF.